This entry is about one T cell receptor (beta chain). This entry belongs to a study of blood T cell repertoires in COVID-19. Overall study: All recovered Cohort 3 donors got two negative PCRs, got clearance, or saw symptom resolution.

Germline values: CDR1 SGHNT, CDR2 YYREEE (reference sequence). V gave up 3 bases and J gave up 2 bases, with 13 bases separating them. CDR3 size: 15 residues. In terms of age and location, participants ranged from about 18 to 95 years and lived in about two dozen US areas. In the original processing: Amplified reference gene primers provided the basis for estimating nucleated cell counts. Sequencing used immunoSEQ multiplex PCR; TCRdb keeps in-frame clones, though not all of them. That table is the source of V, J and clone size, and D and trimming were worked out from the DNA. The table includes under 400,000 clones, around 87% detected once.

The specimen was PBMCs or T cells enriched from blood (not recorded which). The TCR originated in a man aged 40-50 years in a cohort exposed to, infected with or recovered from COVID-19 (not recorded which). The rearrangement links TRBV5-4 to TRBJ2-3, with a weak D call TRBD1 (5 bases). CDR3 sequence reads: CASSSAAGFTDTQYF. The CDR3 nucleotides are TGTGCCAGCAGCTCTGCTGCAGGGTTCACAGATACGCAGTATTTT.